The next 14 T cell receptor beta chains were all read from a single sample in a study of PD-1 blockade in classical Hodgkin lymphoma. Using immunoSEQ multiplex PCR, the repertoire was profiled, and TCRdb retains in-frame clones only, with some absent. Among tens of thousands of clones listed, about 80% were seen once. Time point noted: cycle 4 day 1 (C4D1), after 5 to 7 weeks of nivolumab. No patient escaped relapse after autologous stem cell transplantation, and brentuximab vedotin exposure varied. The sample in question was peripheral blood mononuclear cells (PBMCs), obtained before the fourth cycle of nivolumab. The receptors stem from a human donor with classical Hodgkin lymphoma.

Note on this clone: Other DNA sequences within the sample encode an identical CDR3. The rearrangement joins TRBV5-1 to TRBJ1-1, with D maybe TRBD1 (5 bases). Germline-derived CDR1 and CDR2 are SGHRS and YFSETQ. The ends were cut back, 0 bases at V and 4 bases at J, with 13 bases in the middle. CDR3 size: 15 residues. CDR3 residues: CASSLGLQGGTEAFF. The DNA of the CDR3 is TGCGCCAGCAGCTTGGGGCTCCAGGGTGGCACTGAAGCTTTCTTT.

J is TRBJ2-1 and V is TRBV30; D tentatively fits TRBD1 or TRBD2 (5 bases each). This CDR3 is 14 amino acids long. Trimming left V 1 base short and J 0 bases short, with 7 bases between. Germline loops: CDR1 GTSNPN, CDR2 SVGIG (reference sequence). CDR3 nucleotide sequence: TGTGCCTGGAGTGGGGGGAACTCCTACAATGAGCAGTTCTTC. It yields the protein CAWSGGNSYNEQFF.

The chain links TRBV6-1 to TRBJ2-7; no clear D gene. The CDR3 is 14 residues long. Trimming removed 2 bases from V and 2 bases from J, with 10 bases in between. CDR1 is MNHNS, CDR2 SASEGT, per germline. CDR3 nucleotide sequence: TGTGCCAGCAGTGAAAATGGCTACACCTACGAGCAGTACTTC. The encoded protein is CASSENGYTYEQYF.

This clone was counted a few times. The chain couples TRBV10-3 to TRBJ1-1, with D possibly being TRBD1 (5 bases). Trimming pared 7 bases from V and 5 bases from J, leaving 14 bases between. Germline lookup yields CDR1 ENHRY and CDR2 SYGVKD. The CDR3 consists of 13 residues. The CDR3 nucleotides are TGTGCCATCAATCAGGGCACCACAACTGAAGCTTTCTTT. This codes for CAINQGTTTEAFF.

The chain recombines TRBV5-4 with TRBJ2-7; D is ambiguous. The germline V and J ends were trimmed by 2 bases and 5 bases, with 14 bases remaining between them. This CDR3 contains 14 residues. Germline V gene data show CDR1 as SGHNT and CDR2 as YYREEE (reference sequence). The CDR3 region is CASSLWGTGDEQYF. As DNA, the CDR3 is TGTGCCAGCAGCTTATGGGGAACGGGCGACGAGCAGTACTTC.

V usage is TRBV5-1 and J usage is TRBJ2-1; the match to TRBD2 covers 10 bases. The germline V gene has CDR1 SGHRS and CDR2 YFSETQ. CDR3 length: 18 residues. Unmatched junction bases numbered 9, after V lost 2 bases and J lost 1 base. CDR3 sequence: CASSLGLAGVLSYNEQFF. Here the CDR3 DNA reads TGCGCCAGCAGCTTAGGCCTAGCGGGAGTACTGTCCTACAATGAGCAGTTCTTC.

V and J are TRBV29-1 and TRBJ1-1; tentatively, D is TRBD1 (5 bases). The V and J ends lost 8 bases and 5 bases respectively, with 18 bases between them. Germline loops: CDR1 SQVTM, CDR2 ANQGSEA. CDR3 size: 13 residues. CDR3 sequence reads: CSSGGDRATEAFF. Written as DNA, the CDR3 is TGCAGCTCTGGGGGGGATAGGGCTACTGAAGCTTTCTTT. Filled out from reference TRBV29-1 and TRBJ1-1, the complete variable domain reads SAVISQKPSRDICQRGTSLTIQCQVDSQVTMMFWYRQQPGQSLTLIATANQGSEATYESGFVIDKFPISRPNLTFSTLTVSNMSPEDSSIYLCSSGGDRATEAFFGQGTRLTVV.

The table lists this clone with a few counts. The V and J genes are TRBV10-3 and TRBJ1-1, with TRBD1 identical over 8 bases. Germline lookup yields CDR1 ENHRY and CDR2 SYGVKD. This CDR3 comprises 13 residues. The junction had 5 bases not matched to a gene; V was cut back by 10 bases and J by 1 base. DNA of the CDR3: TGTGCCACCGGGACAGGAGGGAACACTGAAGCTTTCTTT. Protein product: CATGTGGNTEAFF.

The chain couples TRBV5-4 to TRBJ2-1, with TRBD2 matching over 10 bases. Germline V gene lookup returns CDR1 SGHNT and CDR2 YYREEE (reference sequence). V dropped 4 bases and J dropped 4; count of bases not matched to a gene: 8. The CDR3 loop spans 16 amino acids. This CDR3 is CASSPEVLAGYNEQFF. As DNA, the CDR3 is TGTGCCAGCAGCCCCGAAGTACTAGCGGGATACAATGAGCAGTTCTTC.

The J gene is TRBJ1-5, the V gene TRBV25-1, with D unresolved. The V gene's germline CDR1 is MGHDK and CDR2 SYGVNS. V lost 3 bases, J lost 4 bases, and 10 bases lay in between. The CDR3 extends over 14 amino acids. The CDR3 loop reads CASSEAGGNQPQHF. CDR3 bases: TGTGCCAGCAGTGAGGCAGGAGGAAATCAGCCCCAGCATTTT.

This clone has only one observation. V gene TRBV6-6 combines with J gene TRBJ1-1, with TRBD1 as a possible D gene (6 bases). CDR3 length: 14 residues. With 2 bases removed from V and 5 bases from J, the gap between germline ends came to 12 bases. Germline CDR1 is MNHNY and CDR2 is SVGAGI (reference sequence). CDR3 nucleotides: TGTGCCAGCAGTTACGTACAGGGCGGGACTGAAGCTTTCTTT. It translates to CASSYVQGGTEAFF.

This clone was found a few times. This chain uses TRBV9 with TRBJ2-2; 8 bases agree with TRBD1. The trim removed 0 bases at V and 2 bases at J, leaving 6 bases unmatched. Germline loops: CDR1 SGDLS, CDR2 YYNGEE. This CDR3 has 17 residues. The CDR3 DNA reads as TGTGCCAGCAGCGTAGCCAGGACAGGGATTAACACCGGGGAGCTGTTTTTT. This sequence encodes CASSVARTGINTGELFF.

This sequence joins TRBV5-1 and TRBJ2-5; 9 nucleotides match TRBD2. Germline V gene sequence: CDR1 SGHRS, CDR2 YFSETQ. With V trimmed by 4 bases and J by 6 bases, 10 bases remained unmatched. The CDR3 is made up of 15 amino acids. The CDR3 reads CASSMIAGALQTQYF. The CDR3 bases are TGCGCCAGCAGCATGATAGCGGGAGCTTTGCAGACCCAGTACTTC.

The chain is built from TRBV7-8 and TRBJ2-3; 10 nucleotides agree with TRBD2. J lost 2 bases, V lost 3 bases, and 5 bases had no gene match. This CDR3 has 16 amino acids. Germline loops: CDR1 SGHVS, CDR2 FQNEAQ. CDR3 bases: TGTGCCAGCAGCTTTTCTAGCGGGGGACTCACAGATACGCAGTATTTT. It is translated as CASSFSSGGLTDTQYF.